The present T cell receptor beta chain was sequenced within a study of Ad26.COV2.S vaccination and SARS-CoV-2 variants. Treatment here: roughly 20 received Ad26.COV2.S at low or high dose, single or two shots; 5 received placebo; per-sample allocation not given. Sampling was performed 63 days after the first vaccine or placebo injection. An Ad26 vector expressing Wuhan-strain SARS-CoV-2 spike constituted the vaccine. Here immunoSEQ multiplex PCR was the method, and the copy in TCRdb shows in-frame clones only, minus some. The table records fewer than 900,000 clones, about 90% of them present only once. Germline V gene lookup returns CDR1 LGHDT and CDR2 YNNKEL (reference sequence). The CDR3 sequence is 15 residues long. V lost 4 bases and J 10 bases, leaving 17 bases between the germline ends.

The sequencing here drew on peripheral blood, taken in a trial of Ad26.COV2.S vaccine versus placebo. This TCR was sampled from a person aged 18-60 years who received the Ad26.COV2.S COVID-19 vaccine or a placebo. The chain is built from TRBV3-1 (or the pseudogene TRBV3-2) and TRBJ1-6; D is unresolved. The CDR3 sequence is CASSPPMGLRSPLHF. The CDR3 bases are TGTGCCAGCAGCCCACCCATGGGGTTAAGGTCACCCCTCCACTTT.